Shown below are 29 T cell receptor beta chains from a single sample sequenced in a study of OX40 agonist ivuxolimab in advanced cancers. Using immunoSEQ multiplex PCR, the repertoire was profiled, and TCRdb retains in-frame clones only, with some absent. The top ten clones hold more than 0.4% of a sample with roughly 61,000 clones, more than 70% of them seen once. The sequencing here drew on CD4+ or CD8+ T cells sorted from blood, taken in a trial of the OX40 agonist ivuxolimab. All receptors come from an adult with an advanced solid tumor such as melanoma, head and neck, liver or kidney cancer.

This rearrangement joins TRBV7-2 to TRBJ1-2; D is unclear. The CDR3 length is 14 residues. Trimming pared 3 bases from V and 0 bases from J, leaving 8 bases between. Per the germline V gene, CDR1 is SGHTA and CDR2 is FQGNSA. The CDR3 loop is CASSFSGANYGYTF. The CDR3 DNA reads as TGTGCCAGCAGCTTTTCGGGAGCTAACTATGGCTACACCTTC.

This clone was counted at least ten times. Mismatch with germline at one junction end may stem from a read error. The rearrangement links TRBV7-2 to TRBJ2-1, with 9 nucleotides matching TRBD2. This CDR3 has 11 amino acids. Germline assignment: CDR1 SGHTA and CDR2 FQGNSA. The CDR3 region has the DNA TGTGCCAGCAGCTTAGGACTAGCGGAGCTCTTC. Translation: CASSLGLAELF.

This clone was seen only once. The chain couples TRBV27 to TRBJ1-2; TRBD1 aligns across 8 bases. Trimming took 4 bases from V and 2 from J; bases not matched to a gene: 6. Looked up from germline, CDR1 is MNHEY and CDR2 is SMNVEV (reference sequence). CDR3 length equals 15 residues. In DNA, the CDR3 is TGTGCCAGCAGTTCAACCCGGACAGGGAACTATGGCTACACCTTC. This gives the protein CASSSTRTGNYGYTF.

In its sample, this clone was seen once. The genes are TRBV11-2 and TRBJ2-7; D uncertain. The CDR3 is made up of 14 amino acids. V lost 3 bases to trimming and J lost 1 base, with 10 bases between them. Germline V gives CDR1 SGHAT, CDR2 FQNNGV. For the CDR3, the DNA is TGTGCCAGCAGCTTCTTAGTAGGGTCCTACGAGCAGTACTTC. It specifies CASSFLVGSYEQYF.

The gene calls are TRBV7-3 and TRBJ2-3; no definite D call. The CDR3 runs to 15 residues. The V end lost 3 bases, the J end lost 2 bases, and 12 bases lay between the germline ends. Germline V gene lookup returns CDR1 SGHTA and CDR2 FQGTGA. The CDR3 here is CASSFGPDSTDTQYF. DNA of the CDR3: TGTGCCAGCAGCTTTGGACCAGATTCCACAGATACGCAGTATTTT.

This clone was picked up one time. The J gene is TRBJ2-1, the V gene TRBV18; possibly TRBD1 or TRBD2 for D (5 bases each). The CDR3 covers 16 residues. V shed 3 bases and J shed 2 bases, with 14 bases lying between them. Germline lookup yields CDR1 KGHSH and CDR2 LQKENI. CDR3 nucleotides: TGTGCCAGCTCACCCCCCGGGACCTCGACCTACAATGAGCAGTTCTTC. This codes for CASSPPGTSTYNEQFF. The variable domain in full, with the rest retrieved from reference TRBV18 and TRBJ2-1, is NAGVMQNPRHLVRRRGQEARLRCSPMKGHSHVYWYRQLPEEGLKFMVYLQKENIIDESGMPKERFSAEFPKEGPSILRIQQVVRGDSAAYFCASSPPGTSTYNEQFFGPGTRLTVL.

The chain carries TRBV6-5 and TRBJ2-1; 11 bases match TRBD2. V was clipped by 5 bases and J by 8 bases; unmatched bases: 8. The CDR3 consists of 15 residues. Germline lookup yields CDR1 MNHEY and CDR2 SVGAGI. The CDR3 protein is CASSLTSGSFDEQFF. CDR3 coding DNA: TGTGCCAGCAGTCTTACTAGCGGGAGTTTCGATGAGCAGTTCTTC.

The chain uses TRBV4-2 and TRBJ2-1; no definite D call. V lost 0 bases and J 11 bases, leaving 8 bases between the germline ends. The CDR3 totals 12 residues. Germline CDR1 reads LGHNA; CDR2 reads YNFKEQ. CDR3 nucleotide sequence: TGTGCCAGCAGCCAAGACCGGGCACAGCAGTTCTTC. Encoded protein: CASSQDRAQQFF.

The CDR3 sequence is CASSESPGQKTQYF. The CDR3 DNA is TGCGCCAGCAGTGAGTCTCCGGGACAAAAGACCCAGTACTTC. The chain is built from TRBV10-1 and TRBJ2-5; D might be TRBD1 (6 bases). V shed 0 bases and J shed 6 bases, with 11 bases lying between them. Germline CDR1 and CDR2: WNHNN and SYGVQD (reference sequence). CDR3 length: 14 amino acids.

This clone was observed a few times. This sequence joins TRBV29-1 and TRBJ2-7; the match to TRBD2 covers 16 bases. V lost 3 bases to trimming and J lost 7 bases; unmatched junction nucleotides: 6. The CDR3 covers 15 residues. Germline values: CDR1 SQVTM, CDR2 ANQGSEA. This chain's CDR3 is CSVEGTSGRVEEQYF. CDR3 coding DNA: TGCAGCGTTGAGGGGACTAGCGGGAGGGTAGAGGAGCAGTACTTC.

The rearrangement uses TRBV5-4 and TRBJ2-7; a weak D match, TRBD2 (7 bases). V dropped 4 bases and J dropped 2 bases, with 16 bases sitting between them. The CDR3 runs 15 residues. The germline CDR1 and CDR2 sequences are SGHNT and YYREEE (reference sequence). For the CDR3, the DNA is TGTGCCAGCAGCAGGGCCAGCGGGACAACCTACGAGCAGTACTTC. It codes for CASSRASGTTYEQYF.

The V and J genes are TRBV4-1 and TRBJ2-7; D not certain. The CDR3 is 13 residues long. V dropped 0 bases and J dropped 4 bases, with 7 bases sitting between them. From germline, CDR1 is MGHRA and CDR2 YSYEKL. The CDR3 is CASSQDFYYEQYF. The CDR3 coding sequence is TGCGCCAGCAGCCAAGATTTCTATTACGAGCAGTACTTC.

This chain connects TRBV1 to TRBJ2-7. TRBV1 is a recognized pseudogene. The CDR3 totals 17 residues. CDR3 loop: CTSSQDGGPKSSYEQYF. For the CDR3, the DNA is TGCACCAGCAGCCAAGATGGGGGGCCCAAGAGCTCCTACGAGCAGTACTTC.

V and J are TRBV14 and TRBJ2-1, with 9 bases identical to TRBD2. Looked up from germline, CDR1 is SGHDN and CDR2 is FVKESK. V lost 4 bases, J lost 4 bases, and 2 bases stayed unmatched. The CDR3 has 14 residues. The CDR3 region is CASSPLAGYNEQFF. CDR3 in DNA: TGTGCCAGCAGCCCTCTAGCGGGATACAATGAGCAGTTCTTC.

CDR3 sequence (DNA): TGCGCCAGCAGCTGGAGCGGGGCCCCAGATACGCAGTATTTT. Encoded protein: CASSWSGAPDTQYF. V usage is TRBV5-1 and J usage is TRBJ2-3; TRBD2 agrees at 7 bases. The germline CDR1 and CDR2 sequences are SGHRS and YFSETQ. This CDR3 has 14 amino acids. Trimming removed 3 bases from V and 4 bases from J; junction bases left unmatched: 5.

As DNA, the CDR3 is TGTGCCAGCAGCGGGAGGACAGGGTTTTCCGGGGAGCTGTTTTTT. Protein product: CASSGRTGFSGELFF. This sequence joins TRBV2 and TRBJ2-2; possibly TRBD1 for D (8 bases). Germline lookup yields CDR1 SNHLY and CDR2 FYNNEI. The CDR3 totals 15 residues. V lost 6 bases and J 6 bases, leaving 17 bases between the germline ends.

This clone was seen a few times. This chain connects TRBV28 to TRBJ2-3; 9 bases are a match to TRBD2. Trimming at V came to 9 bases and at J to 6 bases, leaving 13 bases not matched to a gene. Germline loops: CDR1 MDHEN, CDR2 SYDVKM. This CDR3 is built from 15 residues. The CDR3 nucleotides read TGTGCCAGTGCTGGGTGGCGGGAGGGCCTCGATACGCAGTATTTT. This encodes CASAGWREGLDTQYF.

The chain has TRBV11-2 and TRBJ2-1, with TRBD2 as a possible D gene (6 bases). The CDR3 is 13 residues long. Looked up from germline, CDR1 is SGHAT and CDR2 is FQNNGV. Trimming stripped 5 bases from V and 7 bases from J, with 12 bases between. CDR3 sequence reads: CASSRDFTNEQFF. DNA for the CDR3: TGTGCCAGCAGCCGGGACTTCACAAATGAGCAGTTCTTC.

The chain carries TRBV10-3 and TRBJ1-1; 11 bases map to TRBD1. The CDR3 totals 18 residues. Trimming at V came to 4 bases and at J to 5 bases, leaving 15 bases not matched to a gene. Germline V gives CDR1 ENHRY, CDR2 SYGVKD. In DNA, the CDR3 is TGTGCCATCAGTGGATTTGGGACAGGGGGGGGAACGGTGACTGAAGCTTTCTTT. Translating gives CAISGFGTGGGTVTEAFF.

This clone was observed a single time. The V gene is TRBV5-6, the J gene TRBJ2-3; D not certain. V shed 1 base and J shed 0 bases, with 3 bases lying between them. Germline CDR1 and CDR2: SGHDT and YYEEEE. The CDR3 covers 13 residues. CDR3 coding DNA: TGTGCCAGCAGCTTGTTTAGCACAGATACGCAGTATTTT. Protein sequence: CASSLFSTDTQYF.

CDR3 sequence: CATQEGSNQPQHF. The CDR3 bases are TGTGCCACCCAAGAGGGGTCCAATCAGCCCCAGCATTTT. The V and J genes are TRBV6-5 and TRBJ1-5; tentatively, D is TRBD1 (5 bases). The CDR3 spans 13 residues. V lost 10 bases and J lost 3, with 13 bases in between. Germline CDR1 MNHEY, CDR2 SVGAGI.

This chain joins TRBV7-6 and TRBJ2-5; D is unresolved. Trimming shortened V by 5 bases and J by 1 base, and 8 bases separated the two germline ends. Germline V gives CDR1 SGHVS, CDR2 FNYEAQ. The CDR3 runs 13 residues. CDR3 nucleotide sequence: TGTGCCAGCAGCCGAGAAATCCAAGAGACCCAGTACTTC. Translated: CASSREIQETQYF.

The CDR3 DNA follows: TGCGCCAGCAGCTTGCAGGGGGCTAGGACAGATACGCAGTATTTT. Protein product: CASSLQGARTDTQYF. V gene TRBV5-1 combines with J gene TRBJ2-3; 8 bases align to TRBD1. Germline V gene lookup returns CDR1 SGHRS and CDR2 YFSETQ. The junction had 4 bases not matched to a gene; V was cut back by 1 base and J by 3 bases. The CDR3 is made up of 15 amino acids.

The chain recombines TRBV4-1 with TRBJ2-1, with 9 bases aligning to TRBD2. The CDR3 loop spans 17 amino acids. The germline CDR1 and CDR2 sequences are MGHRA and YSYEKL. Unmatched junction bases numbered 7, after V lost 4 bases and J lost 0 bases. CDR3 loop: CASSRYSSGASYNEQFF. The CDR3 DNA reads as TGCGCCAGCAGCCGTTACTCTAGCGGGGCCTCCTACAATGAGCAGTTCTTC.

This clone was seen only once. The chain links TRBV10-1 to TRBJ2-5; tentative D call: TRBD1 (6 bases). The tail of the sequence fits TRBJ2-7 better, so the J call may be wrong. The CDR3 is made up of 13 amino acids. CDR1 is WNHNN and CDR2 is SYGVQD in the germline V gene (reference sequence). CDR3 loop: CASSETGSNEQYF. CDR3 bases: TGCGCCAGCAGTGAGACAGGGTCCAACGAGCAGTACTTC.

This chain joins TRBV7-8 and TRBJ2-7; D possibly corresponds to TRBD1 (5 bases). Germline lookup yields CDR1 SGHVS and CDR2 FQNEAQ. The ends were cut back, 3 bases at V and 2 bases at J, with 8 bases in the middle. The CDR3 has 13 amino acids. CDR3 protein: CASSFPGTYEQYF. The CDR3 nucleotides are TGTGCCAGCAGCTTCCCAGGGACCTACGAGCAGTACTTC.

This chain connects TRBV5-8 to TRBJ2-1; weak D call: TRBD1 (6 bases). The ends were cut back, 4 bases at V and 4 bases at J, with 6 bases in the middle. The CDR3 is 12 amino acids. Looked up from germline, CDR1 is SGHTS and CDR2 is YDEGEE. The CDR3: CASSRGYNEQFF. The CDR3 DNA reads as TGTGCCAGCAGCAGGGGGTACAATGAGCAGTTCTTC. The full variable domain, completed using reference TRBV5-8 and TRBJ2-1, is EAGVTQSPTHLIKTRGQQATLRCSPISGHTSVYWYQQALGLGLQFLLWYDEGEERNRGNFPPRFSGRQFPNYSSELNVNALELEDSALYLCASSRGYNEQFFGPGTRLTVL.

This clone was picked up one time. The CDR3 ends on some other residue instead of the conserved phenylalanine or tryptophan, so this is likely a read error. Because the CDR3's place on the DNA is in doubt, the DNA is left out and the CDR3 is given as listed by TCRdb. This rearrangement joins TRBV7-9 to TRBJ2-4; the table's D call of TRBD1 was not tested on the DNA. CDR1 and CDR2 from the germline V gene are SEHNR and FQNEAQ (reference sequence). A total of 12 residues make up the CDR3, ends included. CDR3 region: CASSLQGGALRV.

Here the CDR3 reads CASIQSQRGTYEQYF. The CDR3 bases are TGTGCCAGCATTCAATCCCAGAGGGGGACCTACGAGCAGTACTTC. This chain links TRBV28 with TRBJ2-7; tentative D call: TRBD1 (6 bases). CDR1 MDHEN and CDR2 SYDVKM come from the germline V gene. Trimming cost V 7 bases and J 2 bases, with 18 bases left between them. CDR3 length: 15 residues.